This entry concerns a single T cell receptor (beta chain). This entry is derived from a study of blood T cell repertoires in COVID-19. Looking at the study overall: Spain, Italy and the United States supplied samples that represented acute and convalescent COVID-19. The cDNA or gDNA used as material had been derived from T cells, B-cell-depleted T cells, or PBMCs.

In the study's own analysis: Amplification with reference gene primers provided the estimates of nucleated cell counts. Clones were sequenced by immunoSEQ multiplex PCR, and TCRdb holds only the in-frame ones, with some missing. The D gene and trimming were derived from the DNA, and the V and J assignments and clone size from that table. The sample consists of 150,000 to 200,000 clones, approximately 90% of them appearing once. The germline V gene has CDR1 SEHNR and CDR2 FQNEAQ (reference sequence). V lost 4 bases, J lost 5 bases, and 5 bases stayed unmatched. This CDR3 has 15 residues. The sequence derives from a man aged 40-50 years with active or convalescent COVID-19. The chain links TRBV7-9 to TRBJ1-3; TRBD1 matches at 10 bases. The material sequenced was peripheral blood. The CDR3 protein is CASSSVTGGRNTIYF. The DNA of the CDR3 is TGTGCCAGCAGCTCCGTGACAGGGGGCAGAAACACCATATATTTT.